This T cell receptor (beta chain) appears in the sequencing data of a study of monozygotic twins with inflammatory bowel disease. General study findings and limits: Concordant and discordant twins showed no difference in repertoire similarity, possibly from limited power.

Germline CDR1 SGHRS, CDR2 YFSETQ. The CDR3 has 13 residues. The RNA usage for each TCR library was approximately 3,500 ng of total RNA. TCRdb reprocessed the 5' RACE reads, keeping one entry per CDR3 protein, no DNA. In all, the sample yields a few hundred thousand distinct CDR3 sequences. On this clonotype itself: Its antigen is undetermined.

The origin of this receptor is a human donor with ulcerative colitis or Crohn's disease, or a healthy co-twin of an affected twin (not recorded which). Specimen: blood. V and J are TRBV5-1 and TRBJ2-7; TCRdb indicates TRBD1, and absent DNA this call remains unverified. CDR3 amino acids: CASSSGTAYEQYF.